The 23 T cell receptor beta chains below were found in one sample sequenced in a study of blood T cell repertoires in COVID-19. The assay was immunoSEQ multiplex PCR, and TCRdb's table has in-frame clones only and misses some. The table has some 58,000 clones, 75% to 90% seen once. Material: peripheral blood. The receptors were sampled from a human donor in a cohort sampled during active COVID-19.

This chain connects TRBV3-1 (or the pseudogene TRBV3-2) to TRBJ2-7, with 12 nucleotides matching TRBD2. The CDR3 contains 16 residues. Germline loops: CDR1 LGHDT, CDR2 YNNKEL (reference sequence). The V segment lost 4 bases and the J segment 2 bases; nucleotides outside the gene matches: 6. The CDR3 here is CASSPTSGGSTYEQYF. The CDR3 bases are TGTGCCAGCAGCCCGACTAGCGGGGGTTCGACCTACGAGCAGTACTTC.

This clone was seen just once. V usage is TRBV2 and J usage is TRBJ2-5; 7 positions agree with TRBD1. Unmatched junction bases numbered 7, after V lost 6 bases and J lost 0 bases. CDR3 length: 15 amino acids. Germline lookup yields CDR1 SNHLY and CDR2 FYNNEI. Here the CDR3 reads CASRATGSYQETQYF. The CDR3 region has the DNA TGTGCCAGCAGAGCGACAGGGTCCTACCAAGAGACCCAGTACTTC.

The chain links TRBV2 to TRBJ1-2; D possibly corresponds to TRBD1 (6 bases). In germline, CDR1 is SNHLY, CDR2 FYNNEI. The CDR3 extends over 14 amino acids. V dropped 3 bases and J dropped 2 bases, with 10 bases sitting between them. CDR3: CASSDWTANYGYTF. CDR3 DNA sequence: TGTGCCAGCAGTGACTGGACAGCGAACTATGGCTACACCTTC.

This chain joins TRBV18 and TRBJ2-1, with 8 positions matching TRBD2. Trimming cost V 3 bases and J 4 bases; bases outside gene matches: 8. The length of the CDR3 is 16 residues. CDR1 KGHSH and CDR2 LQKENI come from the germline V gene. This CDR3 is CASSPRRGAGYNEQFF. DNA of the CDR3: TGTGCCAGCTCACCGCGGCGGGGGGCCGGGTACAATGAGCAGTTCTTC.

This clone occurred once. J is TRBJ1-4 and V is TRBV23-1; D is possibly TRBD1 (5 bases). TRBV23-1 belongs to the ORF category, with a function that is uncertain. V lost 0 bases to trimming and J lost 0 bases, with 11 bases between them. The CDR3 contains 17 residues. The CDR3 bases are TGCGCCAGCAGTCAATCGGGGGGAGACTCAACTAATGAAAAACTGTTTTTT. This codes for CASSQSGGDSTNEKLFF.

CDR3 in DNA: TGTGCCAGCAGTGCAGGGGTGTCTGGAAACACCATATATTTT. Translated, it gives CASSAGVSGNTIYF. This rearrangement joins TRBV7-2 to TRBJ1-3, with D possibly being TRBD1 (6 bases). CDR3 length equals 14 residues. The V gene lost 6 bases and the J gene lost 1 base, with 10 bases spanning the gap. From germline, CDR1 is SGHTA and CDR2 FQGNSA.

The genes are TRBV18 and TRBJ2-2; TRBD2 is a possible D gene (6 bases). Between the trimmed V and J ends, which lost 3 bases and 7 bases, there was a span of 12 bases. The CDR3 length is 14 residues. CDR1 is KGHSH and CDR2 is LQKENI in the germline V gene. Here the CDR3 reads CASSPGPGDGELFF. CDR3 nucleotides: TGTGCCAGCTCACCCGGACCGGGAGACGGGGAGCTGTTTTTT.

The chain is built from TRBV6-2 or TRBV6-3 and TRBJ1-1; possibly TRBD1 for D (6 bases). V was trimmed by 2 bases and J by 5 bases, leaving 18 bases between them. The CDR3 length is 16 residues. The germline V gene has CDR1 MNHEY and CDR2 SVGEGT. The CDR3 protein is CASSYMGIGTGTEAFF. CDR3 sequence (DNA): TGTGCCAGCAGTTACATGGGGATAGGTACAGGGACTGAAGCTTTCTTT.

The chain is built from TRBV19 and TRBJ2-1; the D is unclear. The length of the CDR3 is 13 residues. Germline V gene sequence: CDR1 LNHDA, CDR2 SQIVND (reference sequence). The V gene lost 10 bases and the J gene lost 8 bases, with 18 bases spanning the gap. The CDR3 DNA reads TGTGCCACGTCATTTGGTTTAGGAGATGAGCAGTTCTTC. The encoded protein is CATSFGLGDEQFF.

The rearrangement links TRBV2 to TRBJ1-5; 7 nucleotides match TRBD1. V lost 3 bases, J lost 0 bases, and 2 bases stayed unmatched. The germline V gene has CDR1 SNHLY and CDR2 FYNNEI. CDR3 length equals 15 residues. CDR3 amino acids: CASSEDRLSNQPQHF. The CDR3 nucleotides are TGTGCCAGCAGTGAGGACAGGCTTAGCAATCAGCCCCAGCATTTT. Together with reference TRBV2 and TRBJ1-5, the CDR3 gives the full variable domain: EPEVTQTPSHQVTQMGQEVILRCVPISNHLYFYWYRQILGQKVEFLVSFYNNEISEKSEIFDDQFSVERPDGSNFTLKIRSTKLEDSAMYFCASSEDRLSNQPQHFGDGTRLSIL.

This chain joins TRBV7-9 and TRBJ1-1; no reliable D call. Germline values: CDR1 SEHNR, CDR2 FQNEAQ (reference sequence). V was shortened by 1 base and J by 9 bases, with 9 bases between the two germline ends. This CDR3 comprises 12 residues. The CDR3 sequence: CASSLGSFQAFF. CDR3 DNA sequence: TGTGCCAGCAGCTTAGGTTCGTTCCAAGCTTTCTTT.

This clone was counted a few times. The V call is TRBV5-1, the J call TRBJ2-6; no definite D call. Germline loops: CDR1 SGHRS, CDR2 YFSETQ. V lost 2 bases and J lost 3, with 6 bases in between. The CDR3 has 14 residues. For the CDR3, the DNA is TGCGCCAGCAGCTTTTTTAATGGGGCCAACGTCCTGACTTTC. Its translation is CASSFFNGANVLTF.

The chain recombines TRBV5-1 with TRBJ2-5, with a weak D call TRBD1 (6 bases). Trimming removed 2 bases at V and 3 bases at J, with 11 bases between. CDR1 and CDR2 from the germline V gene are SGHRS and YFSETQ. The CDR3 spans 14 residues. CDR3 sequence reads: CASSLGQLKETQYF. The CDR3 DNA reads as TGCGCCAGCAGCTTAGGACAGCTCAAAGAGACCCAGTACTTC. Using reference TRBV5-1 and TRBJ2-5 for the parts outside the CDR3, the full variable domain is KAGVTQTPRYLIKTRGQQVTLSCSPISGHRSVSWYQQTPGQGLQFLFEYFSETQRNKGNFPGRFSGRQFSNSRSEMNVSTLELGDSALYLCASSLGQLKETQYFGPGTRLLVL.

The chain recombines TRBV11-1 with TRBJ2-7; D is uncertain. Trimming pared 6 bases from V and 1 base from J, leaving 13 bases between. The CDR3 length is 14 residues. The germline gives CDR1 SGHAT, CDR2 FQDESV (reference sequence). This CDR3 reads CASSPRSLSYEQYF. CDR3 bases: TGTGCCAGCAGTCCCAGGTCCCTTTCCTACGAGCAGTACTTC.

This clone appeared once. The junction departs from the called germline gene at one end, perhaps through a read error. The V call is TRBV7-9, the J call TRBJ2-5, with D possibly matching TRBD2 (6 bases). Germline V gives CDR1 SEHNR, CDR2 FQNEAQ (reference sequence). The CDR3 length is 12 residues. The CDR3 DNA follows: TGTGCCAGCAGCACCTCAGGAGGGACGAGTAACTTC. It is translated as CASSTSGGTSNF.

The chain uses TRBV5-1 and TRBJ2-7, with TRBD2 identical over 10 bases. Germline V gene lookup returns CDR1 SGHRS and CDR2 YFSETQ. The junction had 8 bases not matched to a gene; V was cut back by 7 bases and J by 1 base. The CDR3 has 15 residues. This CDR3 reads CASGVASGGSYEQYF. CDR3 in DNA: TGCGCCAGCGGGGTCGCTAGCGGGGGTTCCTACGAGCAGTACTTC.

The CDR3 DNA is TGTGCCAGTATGGCCCCAGGACTAGCTTCTGGGGGGGAGCTGTTTTTT. Translating gives CASMAPGLASGGELFF. V usage is TRBV19 and J usage is TRBJ2-2; 8 bases line up with TRBD2. This CDR3 comprises 16 residues. The J segment lost 8 bases and the V segment lost 7 bases, leaving 15 bases of the junction unmatched. Germline V CDR1 and CDR2: LNHDA, SQIVND (reference sequence).

This clone appeared a single time. This rearrangement joins TRBV5-1 to TRBJ2-5; D call uncertain. Germline CDR1 and CDR2: SGHRS and YFSETQ. CDR3 length: 14 amino acids. Trimming took off 0 bases at V and 4 bases at J, with 10 bases between the two ends. In nucleotides, the CDR3 is TGCGCCAGCAGCTTGGCCCAGCGCGTAGAGACCCAGTACTTC. It codes for CASSLAQRVETQYF.

The V call is TRBV5-1, the J call TRBJ1-2; 9 bases agree with TRBD1. The trim removed 0 bases at V and 8 bases at J, leaving 11 bases unmatched. The CDR3 contains 16 residues. Per the germline V gene, CDR1 is SGHRS and CDR2 is YFSETQ. CDR3 DNA: TGCGCCAGCAGCTTGGTTGCTGGACAGGGGTTAAAAGGCTACACCTTC. This gives the protein CASSLVAGQGLKGYTF.

This clone has a single count. The rearrangement links TRBV19 to TRBJ1-2, with D maybe TRBD1 (6 bases). CDR1 and CDR2 from the germline V gene are LNHDA and SQIVND (reference sequence). Trimming took 6 bases from V and 7 from J, leaving 24 bases between them. This CDR3 region has 16 residues. CDR3 sequence (DNA): TGTGCCAGTAGCACAAACCCACAGGGAATTCGTAGTGGCTACACCTTC. Its protein product is CASSTNPQGIRSGYTF.

The gene calls are TRBV6-2 or TRBV6-3 and TRBJ1-4; 7 nucleotides align to TRBD1. Germline-derived CDR1 and CDR2 are MNHEY and SVGEGT. The CDR3 runs 16 residues. J was trimmed by 0 bases and V by 2 bases; bases with no gene match: 3. The CDR3 sequence: CASSYGRGTTNEKLFF. CDR3 in DNA: TGTGCCAGCAGTTACGGCAGGGGGACAACTAATGAAAAACTGTTTTTT.

V gene TRBV7-2 combines with J gene TRBJ2-5; D is possibly TRBD1 (5 bases). This CDR3 is built from 15 residues. Trimming cost V 2 bases and J 2 bases, with 12 bases left between them. CDR1 is SGHTA and CDR2 is FQGNSA in the germline V gene. The CDR3 sequence: CASSLSGARQETQYF. In DNA form, the CDR3 reads TGTGCCAGCAGCTTAAGTGGGGCAAGACAAGAGACCCAGTACTTC.

The rearrangement joins TRBV18 to TRBJ2-2; 10 nucleotides agree with TRBD1. The ends lost 0 bases at V and 5 bases at J; junction bases unmatched: 9. The length of the CDR3 is 18 residues. Germline V gene data show CDR1 as KGHSH and CDR2 as LQKENI. The CDR3 coding sequence is TGTGCCAGCTCACCACCGGTCGCTCGGACAGGGGGTACCGGGGAGCTGTTTTTT. It yields the protein CASSPPVARTGGTGELFF.